This TCR beta chain appears in the sequencing data of a study of blood T cell repertoires in COVID-19 (dated by TCRdb to about 2020). Regarding the complete study: Collaborator samples came from the United States, Italy and Spain and covered acute and convalescent phases of COVID-19. The material from the prospective study consisted of cDNA or gDNA derived from T cells, B-cell-depleted T cells, or PBMCs. The dataset comprised deeply sampled blood TCRbeta repertoires from subjects exposed to, actively infected with, or recovered from COVID-19. A freely available public database, intended as a resource for researchers studying the immune response to SARS-CoV-2, is where the repertoires were released. Samples came from the ongoing ImmuneRACE study (first 160 participants) plus 1,254 subjects from 6 global collaborators. The sample metadata nearly always contained a de-identified subject ID, COVID-19 status, age in years and sex. Where available, HLA class I and class II types were obtained from metadata supplied by the sample provider rather than from assay-based typing.

TCRbeta CDR3 regions were amplified from genomic DNA by means of the immunoSEQ Assay, a bias-controlled multiplex PCR. Processing in the source paper ran as follows. Nucleated cell counts per sample were estimated from amplification of reference gene primers within the assay. Sequence reads were collapsed and filtered to measure the absolute abundance of every unique TCRbeta CDR3 rearrangement. For each sample, productive Simpson clonality was calculated as the square root of Simpson's diversity index over productive rearrangements. TCRdb carries this immuneACCESS record with in-frame sequences only. Its versions omit some clonotypes, under half of them owing to an unresolved V gene in the studies checked, with the rest unexplained. The DNA was the basis for D and trimming; V, J and clone size are from that table. This sample lists hundreds of thousands of clones; 82% were detected once. The leading ten clones occupy 4.9% of the sample.

The research as a whole found: How much clinical and demographic metadata was included differed by source and by participant, and the metadata was provided uncurated.

Whole blood was collected in K2EDTA tubes by collaborating institutions according to the institutions' own protocols. For TCRbeta analysis, collaborator samples were shipped as frozen whole blood, as isolated PBMCs, or as DNA extracted from either sample type. A note on this clone: This clone's antigen is unknown. Base qualities were left out, and no much larger clone turns up one base away.

Clipping removes 3 bases from V and 4 bases from J, with 17 as the unmatched junction base count. The CDR3, from cysteine to phenylalanine, totals 19 residues. Just the 57-base CDR3 DNA is kept, in frame starting at base 1. CDR1 MDHEN and CDR2 SYDVKM are derived from the germline V gene. The sequenced sample consisted of peripheral blood. This clonotype was obtained from an elderly woman with active or convalescent COVID-19. The chain is encoded by TRBV28 joined to TRBJ2-7; 11 junctional bases match TRBD2. The sequenced DNA is TGTGCCAGCAGTTTTGCCAGGATAAATGACTGGACTAGCGGGTACGAGCAGTACTTC. It translates to CASSFARINDWTSGYEQYF.